Listed here is a single T cell receptor (beta chain). The antigen is unknown. These data come from a study of shared clonotypes between healthy human individuals. CDR1 is LGHNA, CDR2 YNFKEQ, per germline. V lost 3 bases to trimming and J lost 5 bases; unmatched junction nucleotides: 11. The CDR3 covers 17 residues. Generated by immunoSEQ multiplex PCR, the TCRdb table keeps only in-frame clones and is missing some. The data contain about 2.2 million clones, just over 90% of them singletons. Naive CD8 cells lacked CD45RO, underwent positive selection for CCR7 and left out terminally differentiated effector memory CD45RA+ cells. The study, taken as a whole, reports: Sharing of clonotypes among donors was expected to vary with sequencing depth. Clonotypes shared by all four donors outscored non-shared clonotypes in generation probability.

The sequencing sample was made of naive CD8+ T cells from PBMCs. The V call is TRBV4-2, the J call TRBJ2-3, with TRBD2 matching over 10 bases. The receptor was isolated from a man between 18 and 35 years old in good health. Some clones in this sample may be carry-over from other donors' samples. The CDR3, as DNA: TGTGCCAGCAGCCACCAGCGGGAGGGAGCCACTAAAGATACGCAGTATTTT. Protein: CASSHQREGATKDTQYF.